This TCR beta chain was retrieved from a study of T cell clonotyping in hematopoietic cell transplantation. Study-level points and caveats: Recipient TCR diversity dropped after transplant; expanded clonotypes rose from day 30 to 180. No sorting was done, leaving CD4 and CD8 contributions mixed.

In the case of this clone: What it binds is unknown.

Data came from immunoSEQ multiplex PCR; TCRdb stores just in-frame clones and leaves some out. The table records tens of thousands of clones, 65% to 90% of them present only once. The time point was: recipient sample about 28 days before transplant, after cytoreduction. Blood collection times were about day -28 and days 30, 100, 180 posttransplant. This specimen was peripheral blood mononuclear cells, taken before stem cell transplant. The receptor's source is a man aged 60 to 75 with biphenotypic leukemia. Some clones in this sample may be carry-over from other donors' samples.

The CDR3 protein is CASKTGTVSRGYTF. In DNA form, the CDR3 reads TGTGCCAGCAAAACCGGGACAGTAAGTCGTGGCTACACCTTC. The chain combines TRBV19 with TRBJ1-2, with 7 positions matching TRBD1. The germline V gene encodes CDR1 LNHDA and CDR2 SQIVND (reference sequence). Trimming removed 9 bases from V and 7 bases from J; junction bases left unmatched: 14. The CDR3 has 14 amino acids.